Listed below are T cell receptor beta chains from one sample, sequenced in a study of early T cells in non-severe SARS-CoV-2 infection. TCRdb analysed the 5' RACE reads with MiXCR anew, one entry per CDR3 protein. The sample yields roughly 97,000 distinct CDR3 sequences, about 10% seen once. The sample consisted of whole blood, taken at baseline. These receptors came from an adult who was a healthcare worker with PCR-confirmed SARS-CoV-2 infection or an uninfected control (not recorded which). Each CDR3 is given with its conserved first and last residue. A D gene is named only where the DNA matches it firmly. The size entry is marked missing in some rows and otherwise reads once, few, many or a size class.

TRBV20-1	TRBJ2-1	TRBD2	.	CSALPAPGLAGGNEQFF	TGCAGTGCGCTTCCCGCTCCGGGGCTAGCGGGGGGCAATGAGCAGTTCTTC
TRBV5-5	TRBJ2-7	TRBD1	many	CASSFGQGSYEQYF	TGTGCCAGCAGCTTTGGACAGGGCTCCTACGAGCAGTACTTC
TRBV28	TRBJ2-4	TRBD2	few	CASSLLSSGQNIQYF	TGTGCCAGCAGTTTACTCTCTAGCGGACAAAACATTCAGTACTTC
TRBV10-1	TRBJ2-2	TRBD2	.	CASSASGTGELFF	TGCGCCAGCTCAGCTAGCGGCACCGGGGAGCTGTTTTTT
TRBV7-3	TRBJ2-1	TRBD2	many	CASSRLAGAYNEQFF	TGTGCCAGCAGCCGACTAGCGGGGGCCTACAATGAGCAGTTCTTC
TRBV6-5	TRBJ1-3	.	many	CASSYAASSGNTIYF	TGTGCCAGCAGTTACGCAGCAAGCTCTGGAAACACCATATATTTT
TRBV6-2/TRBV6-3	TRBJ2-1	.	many	CASSYRVKGNEQFF	TGTGCCAGCAGTTATAGGGTCAAGGGGAATGAGCAGTTCTTC
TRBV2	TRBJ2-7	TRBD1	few	CASSTDREGGEQYF	TGTGCCAGCAGTACTGACAGGGAAGGTGGCGAGCAGTACTTC
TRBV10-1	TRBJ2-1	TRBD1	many	CASSAGQTPNEQFF	TGCGCCAGCAGTGCGGGACAGACTCCCAATGAGCAGTTCTTC
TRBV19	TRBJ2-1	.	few	CASSTDTYAYYNEQFF	TGTGCCAGTAGTACGGACACCTACGCTTACTACAATGAGCAGTTCTTC
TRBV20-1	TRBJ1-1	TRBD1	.	CSASPANRGRTEAFF	TGCAGTGCTAGCCCTGCTAACAGGGGGCGAACTGAAGCTTTCTTT
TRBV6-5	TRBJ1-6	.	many	CASSYFPKGNSPLHF	TGTGCCAGCAGTTACTTTCCGAAGGGCAATTCACCCCTCCACTTT
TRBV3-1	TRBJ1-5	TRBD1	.	CASSQDPAGQGAQHF	TGTGCCAGCAGCCAAGATCCAGCAGGGCAGGGGGCCCAGCATTTT
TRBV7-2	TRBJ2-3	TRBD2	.	CASSTRLAGDSTDTQYF	TGTGCCAGCAGCACCCGACTAGCGGGAGACTCCACAGATACGCAGTATTTT
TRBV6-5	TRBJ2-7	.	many	CASSYSEKGWGVEQYF	TGTGCCAGCAGTTACTCCGAAAAGGGATGGGGTGTTGAGCAGTACTTC
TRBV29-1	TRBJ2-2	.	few	CSVLVGPGELFF	TGCAGCGTTTTAGTAGGTCCGGGGGAGCTGTTTTTT
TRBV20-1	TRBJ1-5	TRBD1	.	CSAREQGNQPQHF	TGCAGTGCTAGAGAACAGGGGAATCAGCCCCAGCATTTT
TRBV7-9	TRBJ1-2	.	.	CASSLSGAYAVNYGYTF	TGTGCCAGCAGCTTATCGGGGGCGTATGCGGTGAACTATGGCTACACCTTC